The T cell receptor (beta chain) described here comes from a study of blood T cell repertoires in COVID-19. Per the germline V gene, CDR1 is LNHDA and CDR2 is SQIVND (reference sequence). The CDR3 length is 15 residues. V dropped 8 bases and J dropped 4; count of bases not matched to a gene: 14. Authors' methods: By means of reference gene primer amplification, nucleated cell counts were estimated. Data came from immunoSEQ multiplex PCR; TCRdb stores just in-frame clones and leaves some out. V, J and clone size are those of that table, while D and trimming were read from the DNA. The sample consists of about 230,000 clones, about nine tenths of them appearing once. This clone was picked up one time.

Sequenced sample: peripheral blood. This clonotype was obtained from a man aged 45 to 65 with COVID-19, enrolled during active disease. The V and J genes are TRBV19 and TRBJ2-7; 7 positions agree with TRBD2. CDR3 in DNA: TGTGCCAGTGCGGATCGGCGGGAGAGGGGATACGAGCAGTACTTC. Protein: CASADRRERGYEQYF.